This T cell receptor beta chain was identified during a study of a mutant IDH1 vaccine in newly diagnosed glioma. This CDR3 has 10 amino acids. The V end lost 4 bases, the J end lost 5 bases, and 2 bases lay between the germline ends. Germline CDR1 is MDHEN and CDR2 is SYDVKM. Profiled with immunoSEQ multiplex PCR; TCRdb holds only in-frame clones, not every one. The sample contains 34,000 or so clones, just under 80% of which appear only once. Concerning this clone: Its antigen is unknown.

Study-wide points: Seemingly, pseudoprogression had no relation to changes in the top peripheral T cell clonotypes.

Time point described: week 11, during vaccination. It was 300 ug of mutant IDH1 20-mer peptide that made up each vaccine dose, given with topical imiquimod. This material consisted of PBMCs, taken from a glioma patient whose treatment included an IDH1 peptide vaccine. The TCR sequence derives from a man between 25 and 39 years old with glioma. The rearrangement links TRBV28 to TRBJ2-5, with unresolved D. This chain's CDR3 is CASSSETQYF. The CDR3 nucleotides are TGTGCCAGCAGTTCGGAGACCCAGTACTTC.